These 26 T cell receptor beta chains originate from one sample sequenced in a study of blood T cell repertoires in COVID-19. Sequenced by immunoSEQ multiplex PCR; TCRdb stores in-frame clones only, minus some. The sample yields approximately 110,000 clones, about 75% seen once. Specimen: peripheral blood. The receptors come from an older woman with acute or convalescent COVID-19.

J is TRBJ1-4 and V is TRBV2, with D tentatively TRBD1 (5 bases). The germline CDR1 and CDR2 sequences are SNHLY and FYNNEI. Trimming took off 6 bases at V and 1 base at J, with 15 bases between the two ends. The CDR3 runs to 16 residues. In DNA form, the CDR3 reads TGTGCCAGCAGACCGCCCAGGGCAGGAACTAATGAAAAACTGTTTTTT. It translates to CASRPPRAGTNEKLFF.

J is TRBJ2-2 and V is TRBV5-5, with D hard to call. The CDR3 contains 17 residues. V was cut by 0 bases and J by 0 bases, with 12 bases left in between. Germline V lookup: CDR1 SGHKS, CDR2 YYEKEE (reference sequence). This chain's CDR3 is CASSLDPAITNTGELFF. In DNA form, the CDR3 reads TGTGCCAGCAGCTTGGACCCAGCGATAACGAACACCGGGGAGCTGTTTTTT.

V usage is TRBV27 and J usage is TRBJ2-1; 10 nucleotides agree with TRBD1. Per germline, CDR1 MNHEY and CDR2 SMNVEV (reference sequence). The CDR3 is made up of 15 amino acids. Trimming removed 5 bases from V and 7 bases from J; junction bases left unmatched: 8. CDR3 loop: CASSLTGQGVNEQFF. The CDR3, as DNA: TGTGCCAGCAGTCTTACTGGACAGGGGGTTAATGAGCAGTTCTTC.

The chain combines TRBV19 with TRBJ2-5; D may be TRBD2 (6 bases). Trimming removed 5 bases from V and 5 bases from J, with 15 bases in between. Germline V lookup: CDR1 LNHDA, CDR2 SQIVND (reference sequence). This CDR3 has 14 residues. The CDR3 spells CASSLRGGGETQYF. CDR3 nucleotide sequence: TGTGCCAGTAGTCTCCGGGGAGGAGGGGAGACCCAGTACTTC.

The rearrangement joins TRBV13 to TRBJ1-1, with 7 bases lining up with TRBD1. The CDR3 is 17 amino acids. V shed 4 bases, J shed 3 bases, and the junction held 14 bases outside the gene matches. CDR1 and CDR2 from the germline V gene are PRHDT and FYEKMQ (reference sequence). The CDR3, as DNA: TGTGCCAGCAGCTCCCACCGATACGACACAGGGGACACTGAAGCTTTCTTT. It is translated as CASSSHRYDTGDTEAFF.

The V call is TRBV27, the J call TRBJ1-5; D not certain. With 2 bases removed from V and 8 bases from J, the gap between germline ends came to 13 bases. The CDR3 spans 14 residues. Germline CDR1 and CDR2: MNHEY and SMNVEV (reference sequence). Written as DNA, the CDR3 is TGTGCCAGCAGTTTAACTAAAATAATCAAGCCCCAGCATTTT. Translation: CASSLTKIIKPQHF.

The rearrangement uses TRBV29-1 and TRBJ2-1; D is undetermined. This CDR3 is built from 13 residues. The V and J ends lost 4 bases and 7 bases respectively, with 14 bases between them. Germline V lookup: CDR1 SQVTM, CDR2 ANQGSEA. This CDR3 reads CSVGALGQNEQFF. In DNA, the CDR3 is TGCAGCGTTGGTGCCTTGGGCCAAAATGAGCAGTTCTTC.

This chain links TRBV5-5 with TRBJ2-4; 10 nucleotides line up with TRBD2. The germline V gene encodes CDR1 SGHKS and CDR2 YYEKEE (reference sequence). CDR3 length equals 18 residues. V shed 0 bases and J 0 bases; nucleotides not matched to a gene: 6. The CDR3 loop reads CASSLAASGGLAKNIQYF. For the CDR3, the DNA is TGTGCCAGCAGCTTGGCGGCTAGCGGGGGTCTAGCCAAAAACATTCAGTACTTC.

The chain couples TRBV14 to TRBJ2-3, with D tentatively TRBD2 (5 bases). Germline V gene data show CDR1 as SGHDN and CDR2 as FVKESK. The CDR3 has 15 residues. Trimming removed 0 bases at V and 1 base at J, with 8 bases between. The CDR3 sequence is CASSQDYGGTDTQYF. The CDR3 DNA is TGTGCCAGCAGCCAAGACTACGGGGGCACAGATACGCAGTATTTT.

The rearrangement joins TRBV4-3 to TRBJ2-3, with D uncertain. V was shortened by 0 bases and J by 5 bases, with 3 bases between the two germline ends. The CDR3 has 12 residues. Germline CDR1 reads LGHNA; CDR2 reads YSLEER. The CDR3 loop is CASSQDQDTQYF. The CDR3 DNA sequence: TGCGCCAGCAGCCAAGATCAAGATACGCAGTATTTT.

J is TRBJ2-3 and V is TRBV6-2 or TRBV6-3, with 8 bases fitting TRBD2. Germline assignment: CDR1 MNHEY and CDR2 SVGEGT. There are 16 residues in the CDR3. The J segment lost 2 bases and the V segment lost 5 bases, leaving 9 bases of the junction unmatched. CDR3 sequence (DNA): TGTGCCAGCAGTCCCCTCGGACTAGCCGCCACAGATACGCAGTATTTT. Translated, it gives CASSPLGLAATDTQYF.

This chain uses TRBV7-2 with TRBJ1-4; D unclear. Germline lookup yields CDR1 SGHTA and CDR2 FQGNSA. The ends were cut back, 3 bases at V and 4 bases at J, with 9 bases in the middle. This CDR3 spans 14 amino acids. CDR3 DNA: TGTGCCAGCAGCTTCCGGGGAGATAATGAAAAACTGTTTTTT. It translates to CASSFRGDNEKLFF. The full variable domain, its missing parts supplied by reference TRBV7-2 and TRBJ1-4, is GAGVSQSPSNKVTEKGKDVELRCDPISGHTALYWYRQSLGQGLEFLIYFQGNSAPDKSGLPSDRFSAERTGGSVSTLTIQRTQQEDSAVYLCASSFRGDNEKLFFGSGTQLSVL.

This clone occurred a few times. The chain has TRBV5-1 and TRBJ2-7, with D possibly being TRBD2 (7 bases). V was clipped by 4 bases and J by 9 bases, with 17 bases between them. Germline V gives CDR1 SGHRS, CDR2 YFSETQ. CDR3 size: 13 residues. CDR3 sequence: CASSPGTGRGQYF. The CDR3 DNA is TGCGCCAGCAGCCCGGGAACAGGGAGGGGGCAGTACTTC.

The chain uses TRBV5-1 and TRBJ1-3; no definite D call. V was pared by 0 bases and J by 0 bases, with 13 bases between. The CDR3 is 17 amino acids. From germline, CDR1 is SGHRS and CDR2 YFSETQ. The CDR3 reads CASSLVAQGGSGNTIYF. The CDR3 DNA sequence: TGCGCCAGCAGCTTGGTGGCTCAAGGAGGCTCTGGAAACACCATATATTTT.

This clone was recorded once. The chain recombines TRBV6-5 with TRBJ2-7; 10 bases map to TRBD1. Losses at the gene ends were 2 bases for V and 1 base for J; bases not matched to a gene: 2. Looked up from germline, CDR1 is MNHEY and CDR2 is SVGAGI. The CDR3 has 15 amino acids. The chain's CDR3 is CASSYRTGGSYEQYF. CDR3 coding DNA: TGTGCCAGCAGTTACAGGACAGGGGGGTCCTACGAGCAGTACTTC.

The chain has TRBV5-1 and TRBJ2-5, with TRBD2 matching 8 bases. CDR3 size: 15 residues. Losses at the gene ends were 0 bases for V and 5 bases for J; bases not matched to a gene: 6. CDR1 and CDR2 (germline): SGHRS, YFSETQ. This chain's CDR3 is CASSLAGGAMETQYF. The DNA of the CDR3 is TGCGCCAGCAGCTTGGCCGGGGGGGCTATGGAGACCCAGTACTTC.

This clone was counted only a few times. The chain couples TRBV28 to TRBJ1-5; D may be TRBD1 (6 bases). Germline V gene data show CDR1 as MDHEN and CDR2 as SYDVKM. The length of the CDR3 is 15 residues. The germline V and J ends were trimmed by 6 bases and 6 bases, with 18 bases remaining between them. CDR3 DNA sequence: TGTGCCAGCAGAACCGGCGGGGGGCGTAGTCAGCCCCAGCATTTT. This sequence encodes CASRTGGGRSQPQHF. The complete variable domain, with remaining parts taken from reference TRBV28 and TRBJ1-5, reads DVKVTQSSRYLVKRTGEKVFLECVQDMDHENMFWYRQDPGLGLRLIYFSYDVKMKEKGDIPEGYSVSREKKERFSLILESASTNQTSMYLCASRTGGGRSQPQHFGDGTRLSIL.

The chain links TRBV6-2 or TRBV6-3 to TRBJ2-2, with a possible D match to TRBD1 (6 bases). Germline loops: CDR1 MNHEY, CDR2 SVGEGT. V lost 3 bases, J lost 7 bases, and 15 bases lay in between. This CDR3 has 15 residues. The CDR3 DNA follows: TGTGCCAGCAGTTATCCCGCCGTAGGGGGCGGGGAGCTGTTTTTT. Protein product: CASSYPAVGGGELFF.

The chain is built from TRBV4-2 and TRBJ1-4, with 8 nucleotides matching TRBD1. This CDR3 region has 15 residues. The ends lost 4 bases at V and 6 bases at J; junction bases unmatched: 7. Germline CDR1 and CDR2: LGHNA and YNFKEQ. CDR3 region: CASSLSQGGDEKLFF. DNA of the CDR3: TGTGCCAGCAGCCTTTCACAGGGGGGAGATGAAAAACTGTTTTTT.

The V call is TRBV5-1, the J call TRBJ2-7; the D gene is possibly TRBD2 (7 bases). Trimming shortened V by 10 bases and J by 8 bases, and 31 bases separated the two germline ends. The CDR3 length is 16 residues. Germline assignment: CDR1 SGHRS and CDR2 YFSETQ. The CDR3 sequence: CARLRGWGGRGWQQYF. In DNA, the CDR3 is TGCGCCCGCTTGCGCGGTTGGGGGGGCCGGGGGTGGCAGCAGTACTTC.

Written as DNA, the CDR3 is TGCAGTGCTAGGGGGCAGACTGAAGCTTTCTTT. Its translation: CSARGQTEAFF. This rearrangement joins TRBV20-1 to TRBJ1-1, with a weak D call TRBD1 (5 bases). The CDR3 totals 11 residues. V gave up 3 bases and J gave up 5 bases, with 7 bases separating them. CDR1 and CDR2 from the germline V gene are DFQATT and SNEGSKA (reference sequence).

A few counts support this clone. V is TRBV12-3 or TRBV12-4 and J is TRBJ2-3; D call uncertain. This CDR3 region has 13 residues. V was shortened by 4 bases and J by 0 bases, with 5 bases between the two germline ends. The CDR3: CASSSTSTDTQYF. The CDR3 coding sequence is TGTGCCAGCAGTTCGACTAGCACAGATACGCAGTATTTT.

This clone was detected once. DNA of the CDR3: TGCGCCAGCAGCTTGAACCCGGGACAGGGCGCCGGGGAGCTGTTTTTT. It is translated as CASSLNPGQGAGELFF. The rearrangement joins TRBV5-1 to TRBJ2-2; 9 bases line up with TRBD1. The CDR3 has 16 residues. Germline values: CDR1 SGHRS, CDR2 YFSETQ. With 1 base clipped from V and 6 bases from J, the junction kept 7 bases outside the gene matches.

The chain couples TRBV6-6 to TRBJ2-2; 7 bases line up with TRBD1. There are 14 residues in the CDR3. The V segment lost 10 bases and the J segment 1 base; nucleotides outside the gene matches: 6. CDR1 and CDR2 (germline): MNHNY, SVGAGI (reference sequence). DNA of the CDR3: TGTGCCACCGACAGGGAGCGGAACACCGGGGAGCTGTTTTTT. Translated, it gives CATDRERNTGELFF.

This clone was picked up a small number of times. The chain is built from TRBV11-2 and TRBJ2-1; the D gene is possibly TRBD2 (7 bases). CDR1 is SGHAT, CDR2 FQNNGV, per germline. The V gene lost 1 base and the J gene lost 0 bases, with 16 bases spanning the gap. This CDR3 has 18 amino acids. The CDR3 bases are TGTGCCAGCAGCTTAGGGGGTTTCGGGGGGCCCTCCTACAATGAGCAGTTCTTC. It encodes CASSLGGFGGPSYNEQFF.

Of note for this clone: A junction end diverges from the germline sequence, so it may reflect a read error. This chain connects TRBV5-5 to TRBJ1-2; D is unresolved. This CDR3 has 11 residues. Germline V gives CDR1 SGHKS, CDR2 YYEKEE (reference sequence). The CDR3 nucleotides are TGTGCCAGCAGCCCAGGAGGGCCCCTACACTTC. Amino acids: CASSPGGPLHF. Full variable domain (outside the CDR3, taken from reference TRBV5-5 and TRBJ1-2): DAGVTQSPTHLIKTRGQQVTLRCSPISGHKSVSWYQQVLGQGPQFIFQYYEKEERGRGNFPDRFSARQFPNYSSELNVNALLLGDSALYLCASSPGGPLHFGSGTRLTVV.